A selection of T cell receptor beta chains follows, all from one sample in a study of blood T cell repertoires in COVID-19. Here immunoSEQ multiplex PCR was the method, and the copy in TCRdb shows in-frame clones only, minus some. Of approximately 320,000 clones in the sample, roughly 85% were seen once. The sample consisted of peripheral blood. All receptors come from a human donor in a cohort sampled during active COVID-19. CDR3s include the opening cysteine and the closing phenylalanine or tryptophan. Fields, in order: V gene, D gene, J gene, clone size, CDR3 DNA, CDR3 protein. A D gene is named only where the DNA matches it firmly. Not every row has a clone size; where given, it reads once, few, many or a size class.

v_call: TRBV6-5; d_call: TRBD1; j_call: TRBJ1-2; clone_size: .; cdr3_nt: TGTGCCAGCAGCCTCAGGGGGCTCTATGGCTACACCTTC; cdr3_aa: CASSLRGLYGYTF
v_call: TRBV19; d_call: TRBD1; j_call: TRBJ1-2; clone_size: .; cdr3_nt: TGTGCCAGTAGTATGGTTCGGCAGGGGGCGAACCTTTATGGCTACACCTTC; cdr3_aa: CASSMVRQGANLYGYTF
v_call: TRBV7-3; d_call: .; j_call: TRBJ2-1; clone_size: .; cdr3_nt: TGTGCCAGCAGCGGGACGGGAGATAATGAGCAGTTCTTC; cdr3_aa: CASSGTGDNEQFF
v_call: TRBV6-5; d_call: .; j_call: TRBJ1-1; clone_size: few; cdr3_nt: TGTGCCAGCAGTCCCCCGGGGGGCACTGAAGCTTTCTTT; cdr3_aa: CASSPPGGTEAFF
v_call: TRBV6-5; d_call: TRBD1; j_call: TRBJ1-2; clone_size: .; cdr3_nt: TGTGCCAGCAGAGAGACAGGGGCGAGGGGCTACACCTTC; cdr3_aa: CASRETGARGYTF
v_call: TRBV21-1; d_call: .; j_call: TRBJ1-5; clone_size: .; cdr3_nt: TGTGCCAGCACCCGAAGCAGGGTCCTAAAAGGGCAGCCCCAGCATTTT; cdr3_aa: CASTRSRVLKGQPQHF
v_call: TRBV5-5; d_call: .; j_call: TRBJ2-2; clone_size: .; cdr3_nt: TGTGCCAGCAGCCAGAACACCGGGGAGCTGTTTTTT; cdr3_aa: CASSQNTGELFF
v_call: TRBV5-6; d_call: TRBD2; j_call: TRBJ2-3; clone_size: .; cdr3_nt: TGTGCCAGCAGCTTGGATTTAGCGGGGAGCACAGATACGCAGTATTTT; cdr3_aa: CASSLDLAGSTDTQYF
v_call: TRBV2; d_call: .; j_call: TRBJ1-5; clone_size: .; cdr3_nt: TGTGCCACCAGGACAGTTAGCAATCAGCCCCAGCATTTT; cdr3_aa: CATRTVSNQPQHF
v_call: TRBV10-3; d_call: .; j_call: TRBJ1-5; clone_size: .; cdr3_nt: TGTGCCATCAGTGAAACAGGGAGGGAGCAGCCCCAGCATTTT; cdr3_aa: CAISETGREQPQHF
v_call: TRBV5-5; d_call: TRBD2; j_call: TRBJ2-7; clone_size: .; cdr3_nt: TGTGCCAGCAGCTTCGGGGGGTTGACCTACGAGCAGTACTTC; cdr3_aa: CASSFGGLTYEQYF
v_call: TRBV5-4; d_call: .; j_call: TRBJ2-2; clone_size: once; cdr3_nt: TGTGCCAGCAGCCCCCGAGGAGACGGGAACACCGGGGAGCTGTTTTTT; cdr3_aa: CASSPRGDGNTGELFF
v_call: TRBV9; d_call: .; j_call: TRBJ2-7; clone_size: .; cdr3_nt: TGTGCCAGCAGCGTAGAAAGCGGGCGGTCCTACGAGCAGTACTTC; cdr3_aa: CASSVESGRSYEQYF
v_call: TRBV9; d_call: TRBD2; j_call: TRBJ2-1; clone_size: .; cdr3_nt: TGTGCCAGCAGCGCGACTAGCGGGGGGGTAAATGAGCAGTTCTTC; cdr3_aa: CASSATSGGVNEQFF
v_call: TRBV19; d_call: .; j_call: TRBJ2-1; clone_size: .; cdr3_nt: TGTGCCAGTAGTATCTCAGTCTACAATGAGCAGTTCTTC; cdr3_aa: CASSISVYNEQFF
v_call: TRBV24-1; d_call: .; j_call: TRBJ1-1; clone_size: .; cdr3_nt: TGTGCCACCAGTGGGGTGGGCAACACTGAAGCTTTCTTT; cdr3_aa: CATSGVGNTEAFF
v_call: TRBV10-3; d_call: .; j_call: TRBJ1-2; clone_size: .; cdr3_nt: TGTGCCATCAGTGGCAGGGTACAAAACTATGGCTACACCTTC; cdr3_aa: CAISGRVQNYGYTF
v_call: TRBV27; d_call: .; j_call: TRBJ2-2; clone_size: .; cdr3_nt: TGTGCCAGCAGCTTTACTAGTTACACCGGGGAGCTGTTTTTT; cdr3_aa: CASSFTSYTGELFF
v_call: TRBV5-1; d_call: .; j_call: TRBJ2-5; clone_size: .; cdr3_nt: TGCGCCAGCAGCTTGGCCTTACAGGGCGAGGGCGTAGAGACCCAGTACTTC; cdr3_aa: CASSLALQGEGVETQYF
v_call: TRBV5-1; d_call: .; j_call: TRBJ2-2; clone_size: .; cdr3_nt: TGCGCCAGCAGCCTGATGCAGGGGAGCACCGGGGAGCTGTTTTTT; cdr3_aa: CASSLMQGSTGELFF
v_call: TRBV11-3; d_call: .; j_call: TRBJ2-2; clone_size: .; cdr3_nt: TGTGCCAGCAGCCCCGAGGGAGCTGCAGGTACCGGGGAGCTGTTTTTT; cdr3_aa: CASSPEGAAGTGELFF
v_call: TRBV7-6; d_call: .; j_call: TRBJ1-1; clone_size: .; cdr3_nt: TGTGCCAGCAGCTCCTCCAGGGGAACTGAAGCTTTCTTT; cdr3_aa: CASSSSRGTEAFF
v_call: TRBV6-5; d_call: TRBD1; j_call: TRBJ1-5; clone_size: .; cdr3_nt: TGTGCCAGCGTAAAGGGGGCAGGCCCCAATCAGCCCCAGCATTTT; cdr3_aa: CASVKGAGPNQPQHF
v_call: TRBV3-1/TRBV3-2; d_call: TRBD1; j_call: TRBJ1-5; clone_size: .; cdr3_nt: TGTGCCAGCAGCCAGGGGACAGGGGGCTTTCAGCCCCAGCATTTT; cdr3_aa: CASSQGTGGFQPQHF
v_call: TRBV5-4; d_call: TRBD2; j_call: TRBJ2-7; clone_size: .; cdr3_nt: TGTGCCAGCAGCTTGGGCGGGGGGCTCTCCTACGAGCAGTACTTC; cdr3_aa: CASSLGGGLSYEQYF
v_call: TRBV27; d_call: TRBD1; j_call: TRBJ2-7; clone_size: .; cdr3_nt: TGTGCCAGCAGTACCGCCGGGACAGGGTTCTACGAGCAGTACTTC; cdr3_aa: CASSTAGTGFYEQYF
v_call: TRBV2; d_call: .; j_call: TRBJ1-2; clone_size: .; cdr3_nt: TGTGCCAGTGAGTTTGTTGGTGGCTACACCTTC; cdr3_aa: CASEFVGGYTF
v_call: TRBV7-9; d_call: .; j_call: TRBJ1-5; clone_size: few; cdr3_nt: TGTGCCAGCAGCCGCGTGAATAGCAATCAGCCCCAGCATTTT; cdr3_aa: CASSRVNSNQPQHF